This T cell receptor beta chain was obtained from a study of T cell responses to AZD1222 COVID-19 vaccine. This clone was recorded only once. Its specificity is unknown. Findings of the study overall: Elevations in Spike-specific TCR breadth and depth followed administration of two AZD1222 doses. Most donors were white British and more were female, and clonal diversity was possibly underestimated. The study identified only five to seven AZD1222 recipients as seropositive at baseline.

The table came from immunoSEQ multiplex PCR; TCRdb's copy has only in-frame clones and leaves some out. The data show some 50,000 clones, 75% to 90% seen once. Germline CDR1 MNHEY, CDR2 SMNVEV (reference sequence). Trimming pared 0 bases from V and 7 bases from J, leaving 7 bases between. The CDR3 consists of 13 residues. The chain recombines TRBV27 with TRBJ1-5; D gene uncertain. The source is an adult in good health. The sample in question was peripheral blood, obtained on day 0 of AZD1222 vaccination. CDR3 bases: TGTGCCAGCAGTTTATCGTGGCGCCAGCCCCAGCATTTT. It translates to CASSLSWRQPQHF.